Listed below are T cell receptor beta chains from one sample, sequenced in a study of T cell responses to AZD1222 COVID-19 vaccine. Profiling relied on immunoSEQ multiplex PCR, and the TCRdb table lists in-frame clones only, not all of them. The table has some 90,000 clones, about 88% seen once. The sequences come from peripheral blood, collected on day 0 of AZD1222 vaccination. The receptor source for this set is an adult in good health. The CDR3 runs from the conserved cysteine through the conserved F or W. A D gene is named only where the DNA matches it firmly. Clone size is shown for a subset of rows, as once, few, many or a class of expanded clone.

d_gene: TRBD1; v_gene: TRBV10-3; abundance: .; j_gene: TRBJ1-6; CDR3aa: CAIRMTGGGNSPLHF; CDR3nt: TGTGCCATCAGAATGACAGGGGGCGGTAATTCACCCCTCCACTTT
d_gene: TRBD1; v_gene: TRBV6-5; abundance: .; j_gene: TRBJ1-1; CDR3aa: CASTNTGVNTEAFF; CDR3nt: TGTGCCAGCACCAATACAGGGGTGAACACTGAAGCTTTCTTT
d_gene: .; v_gene: TRBV7-9; abundance: .; j_gene: TRBJ2-7; CDR3aa: CASSLDGRQSSYEQYF; CDR3nt: TGTGCCAGCAGCCTCGACGGGCGGCAAAGCTCCTACGAGCAGTACTTC
d_gene: TRBD1; v_gene: TRBV6-4; abundance: .; j_gene: TRBJ1-1; CDR3aa: CASKRQGGNTEAFF; CDR3nt: TGTGCCAGCAAGCGACAGGGGGGGAACACTGAAGCTTTCTTT
d_gene: .; v_gene: TRBV18; abundance: few; j_gene: TRBJ2-7; CDR3aa: CASSPQTGRDEQYF; CDR3nt: TGTGCCAGCTCACCACAAACAGGCCGCGACGAGCAGTACTTC
d_gene: .; v_gene: TRBV12-5; abundance: .; j_gene: TRBJ2-7; CDR3aa: CASGLVSEQYF; CDR3nt: TGTGCTAGTGGTTTGGTGTCCGAGCAGTACTTC
d_gene: .; v_gene: TRBV12-3/TRBV12-4; abundance: .; j_gene: TRBJ1-5; CDR3aa: CASSLAAQPQHF; CDR3nt: TGTGCCAGCAGTTTAGCTGCTCAGCCCCAGCATTTT
d_gene: TRBD2; v_gene: TRBV5-1; abundance: .; j_gene: TRBJ2-3; CDR3aa: CASSTGLAGTDTQYF; CDR3nt: TGCGCCAGCAGCACCGGACTAGCGGGAACAGATACGCAGTATTTT
d_gene: .; v_gene: TRBV5-1; abundance: .; j_gene: TRBJ1-6; CDR3aa: CASSPQGPPYNSPLHF; CDR3nt: TGCGCCAGCAGCCCTCAAGGACCCCCCTATAATTCACCCCTCCACTTT
d_gene: .; v_gene: TRBV5-1; abundance: .; j_gene: TRBJ2-3; CDR3aa: CASSFGGDTQYF; CDR3nt: TGCGCCAGCAGCTTCGGCGGGGATACGCAGTATTTT
d_gene: .; v_gene: TRBV5-1; abundance: .; j_gene: TRBJ1-4; CDR3aa: CASSLGVNGFNEKLFF; CDR3nt: TGCGCCAGCAGCTTGGGGGTGAATGGATTTAATGAAAAACTGTTTTTT
d_gene: TRBD2; v_gene: TRBV11-2; abundance: once; j_gene: TRBJ2-7; CDR3aa: CASSLSGLATYEQYF; CDR3nt: TGTGCCAGCAGCCTTTCGGGACTAGCGACCTACGAGCAGTACTTC
d_gene: .; v_gene: TRBV12-5; abundance: .; j_gene: TRBJ1-5; CDR3aa: CASGLDQPQHF; CDR3nt: TGTGCTAGTGGCTTGGATCAGCCCCAGCATTTT
d_gene: TRBD1; v_gene: TRBV27; abundance: few; j_gene: TRBJ1-2; CDR3aa: CASSYRQGGYGYTF; CDR3nt: TGTGCCAGCAGTTATAGACAGGGGGGATACGGCTACACCTTC
d_gene: .; v_gene: TRBV30; abundance: once; j_gene: TRBJ1-2; CDR3aa: CAWSVTPTGLGGGYTF; CDR3nt: TGTGCCTGGAGTGTTACACCGACTGGCCTCGGTGGTGGCTACACCTTC
d_gene: .; v_gene: TRBV25-1; abundance: .; j_gene: TRBJ2-2; CDR3aa: CASSGVGELFF; CDR3nt: TGTGCCAGCAGCGGGGTCGGGGAGCTGTTTTTT
d_gene: .; v_gene: TRBV29-1; abundance: .; j_gene: TRBJ1-2; CDR3aa: CSVDPLLGGYGYTF; CDR3nt: TGCAGCGTTGACCCGCTATTAGGGGGTTATGGCTACACCTTC
d_gene: .; v_gene: TRBV29-1; abundance: .; j_gene: TRBJ1-1; CDR3aa: CSVDEDEAFF; CDR3nt: TGCAGCGTTGATGAGGATGAAGCTTTCTTT
d_gene: .; v_gene: TRBV19; abundance: .; j_gene: TRBJ1-2; CDR3aa: CASSIAEGRTVSYGYTF; CDR3nt: TGTGCCAGTAGTATAGCCGAGGGGCGGACCGTCTCGTATGGCTACACCTTC
d_gene: .; v_gene: TRBV27; abundance: .; j_gene: TRBJ2-4; CDR3aa: CASSGVGLAKNIQYF; CDR3nt: TGTGCCAGCAGTGGCGTAGGCCTAGCCAAAAACATTCAGTACTTC
d_gene: .; v_gene: TRBV30; abundance: .; j_gene: TRBJ1-3; CDR3aa: CAWSVGSLGNTIYF; CDR3nt: TGTGCCTGGAGTGTAGGGTCACTCGGAAACACCATATATTTT
d_gene: .; v_gene: TRBV3-1/TRBV3-2; abundance: .; j_gene: TRBJ2-7; CDR3aa: CASSQDGRERYEQYF; CDR3nt: TGTGCCAGCAGCCAAGATGGTAGAGAACGTTACGAGCAGTACTTC
d_gene: .; v_gene: TRBV12-5; abundance: .; j_gene: TRBJ2-5; CDR3aa: CATEGGKETQYF; CDR3nt: TGTGCTACCGAGGGGGGAAAGGAGACCCAGTACTTC
d_gene: .; v_gene: TRBV5-1; abundance: .; j_gene: TRBJ2-3; CDR3aa: CASSFEISTDTQYF; CDR3nt: TGCGCCAGCAGCTTCGAGATTAGCACAGATACGCAGTATTTT
d_gene: .; v_gene: TRBV18; abundance: .; j_gene: TRBJ1-1; CDR3aa: CASSGLGGATEAFF; CDR3nt: TGTGCCAGCTCAGGTCTTGGGGGCGCCACTGAAGCTTTCTTT
d_gene: .; v_gene: TRBV5-1; abundance: .; j_gene: TRBJ1-4; CDR3aa: CASSWTSLGGTEKLFF; CDR3nt: TGCGCCAGCAGCTGGACTTCACTCGGGGGAACGGAAAAACTGTTTTTT
d_gene: .; v_gene: TRBV4-3; abundance: .; j_gene: TRBJ2-5; CDR3aa: CASSPYYGGGGETQYF; CDR3nt: TGCGCCAGCAGCCCCTACTATGGCGGGGGCGGAGAGACCCAGTACTTC
d_gene: .; v_gene: TRBV2; abundance: .; j_gene: TRBJ2-5; CDR3aa: CASSVLRGSGETQYF; CDR3nt: TGTGCCAGCAGTGTTCTTCGGGGATCGGGGGAGACCCAGTACTTC
d_gene: TRBD1; v_gene: TRBV5-6; abundance: .; j_gene: TRBJ2-5; CDR3aa: CASSLGQGGETQYF; CDR3nt: TGTGCCAGCAGCTTGGGACAGGGCGGAGAGACCCAGTACTTC
d_gene: .; v_gene: TRBV30; abundance: .; j_gene: TRBJ2-5; CDR3aa: CAWSVDRETQYF; CDR3nt: TGTGCCTGGAGTGTTGACAGAGAGACCCAGTACTTC
d_gene: .; v_gene: TRBV7-9; abundance: .; j_gene: TRBJ2-2; CDR3aa: CASREQGIGELFF; CDR3nt: TGTGCCAGCAGGGAACAGGGTATCGGGGAGCTGTTTTTT
d_gene: .; v_gene: TRBV18; abundance: .; j_gene: TRBJ1-2; CDR3aa: CASSPDRWGGYTF; CDR3nt: TGTGCCAGCTCACCAGACAGGTGGGGTGGCTACACCTTC
d_gene: TRBD2; v_gene: TRBV5-1; abundance: .; j_gene: TRBJ2-2; CDR3aa: CASKDEKRGPTGELFF; CDR3nt: TGCGCCAGCAAGGACGAGAAGCGGGGGCCAACCGGGGAGCTGTTTTTT
d_gene: TRBD2; v_gene: TRBV5-4; abundance: .; j_gene: TRBJ2-7; CDR3aa: CAFQGTSASYEQYF; CDR3nt: TGTGCCTTTCAGGGGACTAGCGCCTCCTACGAGCAGTACTTC
d_gene: .; v_gene: TRBV5-1; abundance: .; j_gene: TRBJ2-1; CDR3aa: CASSLAALSGGSGSYNEQFF; CDR3nt: TGCGCCAGCAGCTTGGCCGCTCTTTCCGGGGGTTCCGGCTCCTACAATGAGCAGTTCTTC
d_gene: .; v_gene: TRBV18; abundance: .; j_gene: TRBJ1-2; CDR3aa: CASSRGQGYGYTF; CDR3nt: TGTGCCAGCTCACGAGGACAAGGGTATGGCTACACCTTC
d_gene: .; v_gene: TRBV11-2; abundance: .; j_gene: TRBJ1-2; CDR3aa: CASSLFPGAHSGYTF; CDR3nt: TGTGCCAGCAGCTTGTTCCCGGGAGCCCACTCCGGCTACACCTTC
d_gene: TRBD1; v_gene: TRBV15; abundance: .; j_gene: TRBJ1-6; CDR3aa: CATSRAYRGPLHF; CDR3nt: TGTGCCACCAGCAGAGCCTACAGGGGACCCCTCCACTTT
d_gene: TRBD1; v_gene: TRBV11-2; abundance: .; j_gene: TRBJ2-1; CDR3aa: CASSLYRGTSSYNEQFF; CDR3nt: TGTGCCAGCAGCCTCTACAGGGGAACGAGTTCCTACAATGAGCAGTTCTTC
d_gene: .; v_gene: TRBV6-5; abundance: .; j_gene: TRBJ1-2; CDR3aa: CASIAPGFHYGYTF; CDR3nt: TGTGCCAGCATAGCGCCGGGCTTTCACTATGGCTACACCTTC